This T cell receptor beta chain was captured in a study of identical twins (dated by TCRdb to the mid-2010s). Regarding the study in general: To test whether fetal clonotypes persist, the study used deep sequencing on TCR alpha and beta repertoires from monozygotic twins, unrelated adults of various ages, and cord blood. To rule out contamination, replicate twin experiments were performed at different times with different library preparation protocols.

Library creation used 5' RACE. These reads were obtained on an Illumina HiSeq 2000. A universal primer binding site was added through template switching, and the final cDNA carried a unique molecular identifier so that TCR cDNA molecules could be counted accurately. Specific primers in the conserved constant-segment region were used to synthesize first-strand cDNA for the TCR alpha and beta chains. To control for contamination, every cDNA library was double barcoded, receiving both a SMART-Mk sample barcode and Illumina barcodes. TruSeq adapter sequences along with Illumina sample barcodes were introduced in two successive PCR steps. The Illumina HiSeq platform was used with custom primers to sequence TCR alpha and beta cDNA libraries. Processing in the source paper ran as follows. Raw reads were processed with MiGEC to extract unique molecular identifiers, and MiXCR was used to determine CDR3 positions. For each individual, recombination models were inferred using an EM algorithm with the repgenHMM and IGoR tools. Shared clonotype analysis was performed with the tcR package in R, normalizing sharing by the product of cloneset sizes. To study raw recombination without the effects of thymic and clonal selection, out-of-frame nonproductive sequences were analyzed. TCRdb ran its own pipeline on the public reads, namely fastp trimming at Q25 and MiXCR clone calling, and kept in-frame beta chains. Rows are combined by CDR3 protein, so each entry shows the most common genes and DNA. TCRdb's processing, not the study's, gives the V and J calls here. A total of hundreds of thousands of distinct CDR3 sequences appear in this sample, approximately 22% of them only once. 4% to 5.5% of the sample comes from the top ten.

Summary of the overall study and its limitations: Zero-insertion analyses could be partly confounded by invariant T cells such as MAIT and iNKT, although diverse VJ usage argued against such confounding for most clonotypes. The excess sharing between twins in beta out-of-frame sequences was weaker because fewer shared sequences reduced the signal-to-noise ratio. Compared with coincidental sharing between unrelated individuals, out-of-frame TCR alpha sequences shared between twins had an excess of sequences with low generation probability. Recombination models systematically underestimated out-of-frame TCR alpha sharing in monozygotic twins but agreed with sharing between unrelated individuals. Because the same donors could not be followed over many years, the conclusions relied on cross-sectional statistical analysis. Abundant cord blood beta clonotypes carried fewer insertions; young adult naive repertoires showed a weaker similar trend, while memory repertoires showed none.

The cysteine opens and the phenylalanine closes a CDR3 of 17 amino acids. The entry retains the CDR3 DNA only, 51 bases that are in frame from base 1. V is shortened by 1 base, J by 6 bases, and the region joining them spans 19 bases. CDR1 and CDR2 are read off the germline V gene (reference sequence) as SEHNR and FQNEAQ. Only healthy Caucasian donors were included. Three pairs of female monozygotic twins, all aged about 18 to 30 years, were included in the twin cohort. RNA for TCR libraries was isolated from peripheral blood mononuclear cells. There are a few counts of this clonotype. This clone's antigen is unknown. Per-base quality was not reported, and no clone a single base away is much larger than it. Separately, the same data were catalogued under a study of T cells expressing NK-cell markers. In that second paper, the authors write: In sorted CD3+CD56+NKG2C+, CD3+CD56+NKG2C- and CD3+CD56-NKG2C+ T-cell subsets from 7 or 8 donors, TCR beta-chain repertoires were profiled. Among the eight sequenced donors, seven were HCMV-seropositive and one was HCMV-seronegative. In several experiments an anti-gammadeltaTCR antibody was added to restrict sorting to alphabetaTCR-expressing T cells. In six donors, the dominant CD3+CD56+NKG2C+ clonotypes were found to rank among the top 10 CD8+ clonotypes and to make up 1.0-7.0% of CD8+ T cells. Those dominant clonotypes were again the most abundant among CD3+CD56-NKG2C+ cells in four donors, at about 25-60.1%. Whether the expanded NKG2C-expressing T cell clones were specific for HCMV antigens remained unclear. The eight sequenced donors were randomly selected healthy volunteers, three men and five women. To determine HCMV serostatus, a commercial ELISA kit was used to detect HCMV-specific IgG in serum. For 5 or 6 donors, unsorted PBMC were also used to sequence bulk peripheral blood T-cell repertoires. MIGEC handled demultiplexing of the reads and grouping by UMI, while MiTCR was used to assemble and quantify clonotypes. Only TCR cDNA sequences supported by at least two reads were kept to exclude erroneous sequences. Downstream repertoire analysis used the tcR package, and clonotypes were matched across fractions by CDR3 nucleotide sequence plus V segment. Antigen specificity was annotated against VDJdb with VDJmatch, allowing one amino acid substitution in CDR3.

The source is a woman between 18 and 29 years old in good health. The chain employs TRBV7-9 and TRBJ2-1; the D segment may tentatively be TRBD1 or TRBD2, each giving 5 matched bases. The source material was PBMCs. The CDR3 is CASSLGPGIRGANEQFF. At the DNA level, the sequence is TGTGCCAGCAGCTTAGGGCCAGGGATCCGAGGGGCCAATGAGCAGTTCTTC.